These 19 T cell receptor beta chains originate from one sample sequenced in a study of blood T cell repertoires in COVID-19. TCRdb keeps only in-frame clones here, not all; method: immunoSEQ multiplex PCR. The sample yields a few hundred thousand clones, about 86% seen once. Sequencing was done on a sample of peripheral blood. The origin of the receptors is a man aged 25 to 40 with active or convalescent COVID-19.

This chain joins TRBV30 and TRBJ1-2, with D possibly being TRBD1 (5 bases). In germline, CDR1 is GTSNPN, CDR2 SVGIG (reference sequence). Trimming left V 0 bases short and J 7 bases short, with 12 bases between. The CDR3 length is 13 residues. The CDR3 protein is CAWSVSRVGGYTF. The DNA of the CDR3 is TGTGCCTGGAGTGTTTCCAGGGTAGGTGGCTACACCTTC.

The V gene is TRBV6-4, the J gene TRBJ2-1; the D gene is possibly TRBD2 (6 bases). The CDR3 covers 14 residues. V gave up 5 bases and J gave up 4 bases, with 12 bases separating them. Per germline, CDR1 MRHNA and CDR2 SNTAGT. CDR3 DNA: TGTGCCAGCAGTTCTATGGCGGGGTACAATGAGCAGTTCTTC. Encoded protein: CASSSMAGYNEQFF.

The J gene is TRBJ1-2, the V gene TRBV4-1; 7 bases map to TRBD1. This CDR3 spans 16 amino acids. The germline V gene has CDR1 MGHRA and CDR2 YSYEKL. V gave up 0 bases and J gave up 4 bases; unmatched junction bases: 8. DNA for the CDR3: TGCGCCAGCAGCCAAGATGGACAGGTACGGGGCTATGGCTACACCTTC. It specifies CASSQDGQVRGYGYTF.

The chain links TRBV15 to TRBJ2-7; D remains ambiguous. The V end lost 0 bases, the J end lost 2 bases, and 14 bases lay between the germline ends. Germline V CDR1 and CDR2: LNHNV, YYDKDF (reference sequence). The CDR3 is 16 amino acids. The CDR3 reads CATSRDSWRETYEQYF. The DNA for the CDR3 is TGTGCCACCAGCAGAGATTCGTGGAGAGAGACCTACGAGCAGTACTTC.

The CDR3 sequence is CASQGLVGELFF. The CDR3 DNA follows: TGTGCCAGTCAAGGACTGGTCGGGGAGCTGTTTTTT. The chain joins TRBV24-1 to TRBJ2-2; D possibly corresponds to TRBD2 (5 bases). Looked up from germline, CDR1 is KGHDR and CDR2 is SFDVKD. Trimming took 11 bases from V and 7 from J, leaving 13 bases between them. The CDR3 extends over 12 amino acids.

The chain is built from TRBV13 and TRBJ2-1; 7 bases map to TRBD2. Trimming removed 5 bases from V and 6 bases from J; junction bases left unmatched: 13. The CDR3 loop spans 16 amino acids. Germline lookup yields CDR1 PRHDT and CDR2 FYEKMQ (reference sequence). CDR3 bases: TGTGCCAGCAGCCACACGGGACTATCGAATACCAATGAGCAGTTCTTC. This translates into CASSHTGLSNTNEQFF.

This rearrangement joins TRBV7-2 to TRBJ2-1; 12 bases are a match to TRBD2. The junction had 1 base not matched to a gene; V was cut back by 3 bases and J by 4 bases. Germline V gene data show CDR1 as SGHTA and CDR2 as FQGNSA. The CDR3 contains 15 residues. The CDR3 loop reads CASSLTSGGYNEQFF. The CDR3 nucleotides are TGTGCCAGCAGCTTGACTAGCGGGGGATACAATGAGCAGTTCTTC.

V gene TRBV29-1 combines with J gene TRBJ1-6, with no clear D. The CDR3 contains 13 residues. V was clipped by 5 bases and J by 5 bases, with 10 bases between them. Germline V gene lookup returns CDR1 SQVTM and CDR2 ANQGSEA. The CDR3 protein is CSVRSRNNSPLHF. The CDR3 DNA reads as TGCAGCGTTAGATCCAGGAATAATTCACCCCTCCACTTT.

This rearrangement joins TRBV7-9 to TRBJ2-2, with D perhaps TRBD2 (6 bases). V lost 6 bases and J 2 bases, leaving 7 bases between the germline ends. In germline, CDR1 is SEHNR, CDR2 FQNEAQ (reference sequence). The CDR3 consists of 13 residues. The CDR3 region has the DNA TGTGCCAGCAGGGACTACAACACCGGGGAGCTGTTTTTT. It encodes CASRDYNTGELFF. Full variable domain (outside the CDR3, taken from reference TRBV7-9 and TRBJ2-2): DTGVSQNPRHKITKRGQNVTFRCDPISEHNRLYWYRQTLGQGPEFLTYFQNEAQLEKSRLLSDRFSAERPKGSFSTLEIQRTEQGDSAMYLCASRDYNTGELFFGEGSRLTVL.

The chain carries TRBV10-1 and TRBJ2-5; TRBD1 agrees at 7 bases. Per germline, CDR1 WNHNN and CDR2 SYGVQD (reference sequence). V dropped 3 bases and J dropped 0; count of bases not matched to a gene: 7. CDR3 size: 16 residues. CDR3 coding DNA: TGCGCCAGCAGTGACCGAGGACAGGAGTACCAAGAGACCCAGTACTTC. Amino acids: CASSDRGQEYQETQYF.

Written as DNA, the CDR3 is TGTGCCAGCAGCGCGGGTTACAGGGAAACAGATACGCAGTATTTT. It translates to CASSAGYRETDTQYF. The rearrangement uses TRBV9 and TRBJ2-3, with D tentatively TRBD1 (6 bases). The CDR3 runs to 15 residues. Germline V gene sequence: CDR1 SGDLS, CDR2 YYNGEE. Trimming removed 3 bases at V and 3 bases at J, with 14 bases between.

The chain has TRBV5-5 and TRBJ2-3, with a weak D call TRBD1 (5 bases). V shed 7 bases and J shed 3 bases, with 12 bases lying between them. The CDR3 has 13 residues. The germline gives CDR1 SGHKS, CDR2 YYEKEE (reference sequence). In DNA, the CDR3 is TGTGCCAGCCGGTCGCAGGGTACAGATACGCAGTATTTT. Encoded protein: CASRSQGTDTQYF.

The CDR3: CASSVTPPSTSGTDTQYF. CDR3 sequence (DNA): TGTGCCAGCAGCGTAACCCCGCCCTCCACTAGCGGCACAGATACGCAGTATTTT. The J gene is TRBJ2-3, the V gene TRBV9; 7 bases align to TRBD2. Germline V gene lookup returns CDR1 SGDLS and CDR2 YYNGEE. The CDR3 length is 18 residues. V trimming: 1 base; J trimming: 1 base; junction bases outside the gene matches: 12.

This sequence joins TRBV19 and TRBJ1-2, with D tentatively TRBD1 (5 bases). Germline values: CDR1 LNHDA, CDR2 SQIVND (reference sequence). V gave up 3 bases and J gave up 1 base, with 12 bases separating them. This CDR3 has 15 amino acids. The CDR3 loop reads CASSMPAGNNYGYTF. CDR3 sequence (DNA): TGTGCCAGTAGTATGCCTGCAGGGAATAACTATGGCTACACCTTC.

The chain couples TRBV30 to TRBJ2-6; D is undetermined. From germline, CDR1 is GTSNPN and CDR2 SVGIG (reference sequence). The V gene lost 4 bases and the J gene lost 0 bases, with 13 bases spanning the gap. The CDR3 contains 16 residues. CDR3 residues: CAWTSGISSGANVLTF. CDR3 DNA sequence: TGTGCCTGGACATCTGGCATAAGCTCTGGGGCCAACGTCCTGACTTTC.

The chain is built from TRBV5-6 and TRBJ2-5; D possibly corresponds to TRBD2 (6 bases). CDR1 and CDR2 from the germline V gene are SGHDT and YYEEEE. With 2 bases removed from V and 4 bases from J, the gap between germline ends came to 9 bases. The CDR3 consists of 13 residues. The CDR3 loop reads CASSLGRSETQYF. The CDR3 nucleotides read TGTGCCAGCAGCTTAGGGAGGTCAGAGACCCAGTACTTC.

V gene TRBV3-1 (or the pseudogene TRBV3-2) combines with J gene TRBJ1-5, with 8 bases identical to TRBD1. Germline loops: CDR1 LGHDT, CDR2 YNNKEL (reference sequence). This CDR3 is 17 amino acids long. Germline trimming cut 4 bases from V and 3 bases from J; bases unmatched to any gene: 11. The CDR3: CASSPTNRDRPNQPQHF. CDR3 in DNA: TGTGCCAGCAGCCCTACAAACCGGGACAGGCCCAATCAGCCCCAGCATTTT.

This chain connects TRBV27 to TRBJ1-2, with 9 bases matching TRBD1. The CDR3 length is 19 residues. Losses at the gene ends were 2 bases for V and 2 bases for J; bases not matched to a gene: 15. Germline V lookup: CDR1 MNHEY, CDR2 SMNVEV (reference sequence). In DNA, the CDR3 is TGTGCCAGCAGTTTAAGGCCGACAGGGGGGCGGTTGGACAACTATGGCTACACCTTC. As protein: CASSLRPTGGRLDNYGYTF.

The chain joins TRBV13 to TRBJ1-2; D is possibly TRBD1 (5 bases). Germline lookup yields CDR1 PRHDT and CDR2 FYEKMQ (reference sequence). The CDR3 has 16 amino acids. The V end lost 5 bases, the J end lost 4 bases, and 20 bases lay between the germline ends. For the CDR3, the DNA is TGTGCCAGCAGCCCACCTAGCGGGGCTGACCTCTATGGCTACACCTTC. This translates into CASSPPSGADLYGYTF.